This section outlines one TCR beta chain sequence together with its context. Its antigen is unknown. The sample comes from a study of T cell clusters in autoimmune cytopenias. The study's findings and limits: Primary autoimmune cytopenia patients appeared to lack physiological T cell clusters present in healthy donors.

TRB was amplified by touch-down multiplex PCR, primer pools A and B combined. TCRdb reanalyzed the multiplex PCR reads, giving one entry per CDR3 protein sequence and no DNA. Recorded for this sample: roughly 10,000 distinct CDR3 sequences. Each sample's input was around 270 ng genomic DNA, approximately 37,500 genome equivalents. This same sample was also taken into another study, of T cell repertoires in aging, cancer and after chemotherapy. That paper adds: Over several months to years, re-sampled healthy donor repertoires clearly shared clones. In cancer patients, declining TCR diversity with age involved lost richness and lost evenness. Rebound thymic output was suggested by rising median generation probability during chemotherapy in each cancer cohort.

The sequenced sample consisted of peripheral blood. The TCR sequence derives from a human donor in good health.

The CDR3: CASRDGYNEQFF. J is TRBJ2-1 and V is TRBV27; the D gene TCRdb calls, TRBD1, cannot be checked with no DNA. The CDR3 is 12 residues long. CDR1 MNHEY and CDR2 SMNVEV come from the germline V gene (reference sequence).